This paragraph covers one TCR beta chain sequence. Adults between roughly 18 and 89 years of age took part from about two dozen US areas. The data derive from a study of blood T cell repertoires in COVID-19. Study overall: COVID-19 samples, acute and convalescent, were from the United States, Italy and Spain. Sources were T cells, B-cell-depleted T cells, or PBMCs; the material itself was cDNA or gDNA.

Some clones are missing from TCRdb's copy, which holds only in-frame ones; the method was immunoSEQ multiplex PCR. Of 200,000 to 300,000 clones listed, about 87% are singletons. The CDR3 contains 18 residues. Germline loops: CDR1 PRHDT, CDR2 FYEKMQ (reference sequence). V lost 3 bases and J lost 2, with 21 bases in between. This chain connects TRBV13 to TRBJ2-3, with D uncertain. This TCR was recovered from a woman in her twenties or thirties with acute COVID-19. Sequenced: PBMCs or T cells enriched from blood (not recorded which). The CDR3 region has the DNA TGTGCCAGCAGCTTGAGAGACTCATTCTCCCCTCCCACAGATACGCAGTATTTT. Its translation is CASSLRDSFSPPTDTQYF. Full variable domain (remainder filled in from reference TRBV13 and TRBJ2-3): AAGVIQSPRHLIKEKRETATLKCYPIPRHDTVYWYQQGPGQDPQFLISFYEKMQSDKGSIPDRFSAQQFSDYHSELNMSSLELGDSALYFCASSLRDSFSPPTDTQYFGPGTRLTVL.